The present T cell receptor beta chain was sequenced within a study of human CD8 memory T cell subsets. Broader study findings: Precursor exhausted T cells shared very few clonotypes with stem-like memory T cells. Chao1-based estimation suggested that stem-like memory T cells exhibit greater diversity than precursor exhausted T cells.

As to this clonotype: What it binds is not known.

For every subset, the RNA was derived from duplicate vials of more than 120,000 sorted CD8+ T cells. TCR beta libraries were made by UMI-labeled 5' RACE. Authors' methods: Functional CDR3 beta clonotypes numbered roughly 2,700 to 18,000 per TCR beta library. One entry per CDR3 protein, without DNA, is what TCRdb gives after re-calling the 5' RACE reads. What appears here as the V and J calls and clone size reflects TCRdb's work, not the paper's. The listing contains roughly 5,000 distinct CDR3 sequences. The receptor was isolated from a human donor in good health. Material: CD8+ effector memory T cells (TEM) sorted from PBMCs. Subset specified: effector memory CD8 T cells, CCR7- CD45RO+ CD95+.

CDR3 region: CASSYDSGGRYEQYF. This chain joins TRBV6-5 and TRBJ2-7; absent DNA, TCRdb's TRBD2 call cannot be checked. Germline V lookup: CDR1 MNHEY, CDR2 SVGAGI. The CDR3 spans 15 residues.